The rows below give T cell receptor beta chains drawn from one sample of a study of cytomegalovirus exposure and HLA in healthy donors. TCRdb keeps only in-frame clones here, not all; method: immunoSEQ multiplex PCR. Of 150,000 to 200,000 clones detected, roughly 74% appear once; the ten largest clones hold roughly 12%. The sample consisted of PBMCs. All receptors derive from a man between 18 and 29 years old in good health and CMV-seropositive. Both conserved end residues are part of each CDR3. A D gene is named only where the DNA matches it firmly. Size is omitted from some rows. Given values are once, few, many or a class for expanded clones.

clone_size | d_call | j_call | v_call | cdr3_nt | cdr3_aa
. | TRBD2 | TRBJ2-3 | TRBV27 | TGTGCCAGCAGTTTATCGAGGCTAGCGGGAGGGGGGGATACGCAGTATTTT | CASSLSRLAGGGDTQYF
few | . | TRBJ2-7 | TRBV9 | TGTGCCAGCAGCGTAAGAGGGGGAGAATCCTACGAGCAGTACTTC | CASSVRGGESYEQYF
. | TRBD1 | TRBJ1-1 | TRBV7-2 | TGTGCCAGCAGCGCGACCGGGACAGTTCGCTCTGAAGCTTTCTTT | CASSATGTVRSEAFF
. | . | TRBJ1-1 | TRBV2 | TGTGCCAGCACAGGACAACCGAACACTGAAGCTTTCTTT | CASTGQPNTEAFF
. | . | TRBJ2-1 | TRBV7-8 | TGTGCCAGCAGCTTAGACAGCTCCTACAATGAGCAGTTCTTC | CASSLDSSYNEQFF
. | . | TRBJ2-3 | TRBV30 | TGTGCCTGGAGTGGACCAGGTCGGGATACGCAGTATTTT | CAWSGPGRDTQYF
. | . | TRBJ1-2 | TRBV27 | TGTGCCAGCAGTTTATCAGGCAGGAATCTGATGTATGGCTACACCTTC | CASSLSGRNLMYGYTF
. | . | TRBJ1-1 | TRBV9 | TGTGCCAGCAGCGTAGGGGGGGGGATGGGTACTGAAGCTTTCTTT | CASSVGGGMGTEAFF
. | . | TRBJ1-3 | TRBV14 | TGTGCCAGCAGCCAAGTAGCTATGGAGTATGCAAACACCATATATTTT | CASSQVAMEYANTIYF
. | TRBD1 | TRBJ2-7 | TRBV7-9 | TGTGCCAGTGTACCGGGACAGCTGACCTACGAGCAGTACTTC | CASVPGQLTYEQYF
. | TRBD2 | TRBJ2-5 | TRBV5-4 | TGTGCCAGCAGCTTGGGCGGGAGTGAGACCCAGTACTTC | CASSLGGSETQYF
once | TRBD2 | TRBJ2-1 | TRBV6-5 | TGTGCCAGCAGTTGGGGTAGCGGGAGGGAGCAGTTCTTC | CASSWGSGREQFF
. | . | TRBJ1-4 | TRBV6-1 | TGTGCCAGCAGTGTCGGGAGGATGAGGACGGGAGCAACTAATGAAAAACTGTTTTTT | CASSVGRMRTGATNEKLFF
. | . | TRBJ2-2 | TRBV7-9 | TGTGCCAGCAGCTTAGCGGGAGCCCGAACCGGGGAGCTGTTTTTT | CASSLAGARTGELFF
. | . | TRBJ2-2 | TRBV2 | TGTGCCAGCAGTGAAGAGTGGGGCAAATACACCGGGGAGCTGTTTTTT | CASSEEWGKYTGELFF
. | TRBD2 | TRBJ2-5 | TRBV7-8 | TGTGCCAGCAGCCTCAGAGGGCCTAGCGGTCAAGAGACCCAGTACTTC | CASSLRGPSGQETQYF
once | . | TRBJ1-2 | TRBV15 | TGTGCCACCAGCCTCCGGGGGGGAGGGAATTATGGCTACACCTTC | CATSLRGGGNYGYTF
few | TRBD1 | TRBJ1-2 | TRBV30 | TGTGCCTGGAGTCCACAACCGGGACAGGGCTTTCGGTATGGCTACACCTTC | CAWSPQPGQGFRYGYTF
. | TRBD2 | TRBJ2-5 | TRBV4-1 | TGCGCCAGCAGCCATCAAATACTAGCGGGAGGGGTAGAGACCCAGTACTTC | CASSHQILAGGVETQYF
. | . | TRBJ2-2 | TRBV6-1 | TGTGCCAGCAGTGCAGGGGGGATCACCGGGGAGCTGTTTTTT | CASSAGGITGELFF
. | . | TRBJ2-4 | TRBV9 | TGTGCCAGCAGCGGAGGGGCCAAAAACATTCAGTACTTC | CASSGGAKNIQYF
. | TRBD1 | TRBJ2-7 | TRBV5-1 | TGCGCCAGCAGCCCGGACAGGTACGAGCAGTACTTC | CASSPDRYEQYF
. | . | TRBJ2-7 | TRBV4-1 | TGCGCCAGCAGCCAGGCCGACAGGAGCTCCTACGAGCAGTACTTC | CASSQADRSSYEQYF
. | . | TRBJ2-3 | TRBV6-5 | TGTGCCAGCAGTTACTTGAGCTCGCGCACAGATACGCAGTATTTT | CASSYLSSRTDTQYF
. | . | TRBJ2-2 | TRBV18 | TGTGCCAGCTCACCACCAAGGACATCTAACGGGGAGCTGTTTTTT | CASSPPRTSNGELFF
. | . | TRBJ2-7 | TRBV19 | TGTGCCAGTAGTGCGGGGTCCGGATTGTACGAGCAGTACTTC | CASSAGSGLYEQYF
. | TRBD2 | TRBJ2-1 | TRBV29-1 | TGCAGCGTTGAAAAGCCCGGGACTAGCGGTTACAATGAGCAGTTCTTC | CSVEKPGTSGYNEQFF
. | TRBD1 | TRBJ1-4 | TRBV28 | TGTGCCAGCAGGCAACCGACCGGGACAGGGGGAGAAAAACTGTTTTTT | CASRQPTGTGGEKLFF
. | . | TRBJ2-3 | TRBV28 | TGTGCCAGCAGTTTTCCGGGTGGCAGAGTCCCAGATACGCAGTATTTT | CASSFPGGRVPDTQYF
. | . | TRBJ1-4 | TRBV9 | TGTGCCAGCAGTCCCGGGGGGGGTAATGAAAAACTGTTTTTT | CASSPGGGNEKLFF
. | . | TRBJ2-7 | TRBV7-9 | TGTGCCAGCAGCTCGTCTCTAGAGCTATACGTCGAGCAGTACTTC | CASSSSLELYVEQYF
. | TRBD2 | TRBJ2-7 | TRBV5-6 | TGTGCCAGCTTCTCGGGAGGGAAGGCCTACGAGCAGTACTTC | CASFSGGKAYEQYF
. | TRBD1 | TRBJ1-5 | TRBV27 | TGTGCCAGCAGGAACAGGGGGCTAAGCAATCAGCCCCAGCATTTT | CASRNRGLSNQPQHF
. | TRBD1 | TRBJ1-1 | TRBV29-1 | TGCAGCGTCCACACAGGGGTTTCGGGGACTGAAGCTTTCTTT | CSVHTGVSGTEAFF
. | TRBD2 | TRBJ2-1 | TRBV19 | TGTGCCAGTAGTTGGTGGGAGGGCTACAATGAGCAGTTCTTC | CASSWWEGYNEQFF
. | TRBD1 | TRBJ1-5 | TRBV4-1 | TGCGCCAGCAGCCCGACAGGGTCGGTGATCAATCAGCCCCAGCATTTT | CASSPTGSVINQPQHF
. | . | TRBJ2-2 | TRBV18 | TGTGCCAGTCACCCCAGGCAAGGGGCCGACACCGGGGAGCTGTTTTTT | CASHPRQGADTGELFF
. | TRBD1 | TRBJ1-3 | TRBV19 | TGTGCCAGTAGTCCCGGGACAGGAGGAAACACCATATATTTT | CASSPGTGGNTIYF
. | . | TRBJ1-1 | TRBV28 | TGTGCCAGCAGTTTTGAGGTCGCACAGGGAAAAAATGAAGCTTTCTTT | CASSFEVAQGKNEAFF
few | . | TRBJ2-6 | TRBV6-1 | TGTGCCAGCAGTGAAGAACAGGGATCTGGGGCCAACGTCCTGACTTTC | CASSEEQGSGANVLTF
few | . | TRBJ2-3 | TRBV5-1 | TGCGCCAGCAGCTTGGCTAGCCGGGATGGCACAGATACGCAGTATTTT | CASSLASRDGTDTQYF
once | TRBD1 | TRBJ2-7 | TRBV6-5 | TGTCCCAGCAGTTACCAGAGACAGGGTGCGGGCGAGCAGTACTTC | CPSSYQRQGAGEQYF
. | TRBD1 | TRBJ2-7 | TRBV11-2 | TGTGCCAGTACGGACAGGGGGCTCTACGAGCAGTACTTC | CASTDRGLYEQYF
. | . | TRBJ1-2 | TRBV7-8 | TGTGCCAGCAGCTTAGCGCGCGGATTAGATGGCTACACCTTC | CASSLARGLDGYTF
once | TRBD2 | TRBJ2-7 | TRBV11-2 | TGTGCCAGCAGCCCAGACCTAGCGGGAGGTTACGAGCAGTGCTTC | CASSPDLAGGYEQCF
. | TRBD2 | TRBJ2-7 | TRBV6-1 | TGTGCCAGCAGAAGGACTAGCGGGAGTTACGAGCAGTACTTC | CASRRTSGSYEQYF
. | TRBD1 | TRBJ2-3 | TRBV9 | TGTGCCAGCAGCGTAATGGGACAGCGCACAGATACGCAGTATTTT | CASSVMGQRTDTQYF
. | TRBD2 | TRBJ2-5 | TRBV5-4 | TGTGCCAGCAGCTCCCGGACTAGCGGGAGGATCGGAGAGACCCAGTACTTC | CASSSRTSGRIGETQYF
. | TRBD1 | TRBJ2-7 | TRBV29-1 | TGCAGCGCCGGGACAGGGGACTACGAGCAGTACTTC | CSAGTGDYEQYF
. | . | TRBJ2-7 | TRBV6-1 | TGTGCCAGCAGTGCGGTTAGGGCAGGGTGGAGTTACGAGCAGTACTTC | CASSAVRAGWSYEQYF
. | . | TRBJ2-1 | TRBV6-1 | TGTGCCAGCAGTGTCGCGACAACTGAGAGTGAGCAGTTCTTC | CASSVATTESEQFF
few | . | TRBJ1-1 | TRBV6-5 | TGTGCCAGCAGTTACTGGACTCGGGACACTGAAGCTTTCTTT | CASSYWTRDTEAFF
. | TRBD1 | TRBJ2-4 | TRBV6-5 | TGTGCCAGCAGTTTACAGGGGGGAAACCAAAACATTCAGTACTTC | CASSLQGGNQNIQYF